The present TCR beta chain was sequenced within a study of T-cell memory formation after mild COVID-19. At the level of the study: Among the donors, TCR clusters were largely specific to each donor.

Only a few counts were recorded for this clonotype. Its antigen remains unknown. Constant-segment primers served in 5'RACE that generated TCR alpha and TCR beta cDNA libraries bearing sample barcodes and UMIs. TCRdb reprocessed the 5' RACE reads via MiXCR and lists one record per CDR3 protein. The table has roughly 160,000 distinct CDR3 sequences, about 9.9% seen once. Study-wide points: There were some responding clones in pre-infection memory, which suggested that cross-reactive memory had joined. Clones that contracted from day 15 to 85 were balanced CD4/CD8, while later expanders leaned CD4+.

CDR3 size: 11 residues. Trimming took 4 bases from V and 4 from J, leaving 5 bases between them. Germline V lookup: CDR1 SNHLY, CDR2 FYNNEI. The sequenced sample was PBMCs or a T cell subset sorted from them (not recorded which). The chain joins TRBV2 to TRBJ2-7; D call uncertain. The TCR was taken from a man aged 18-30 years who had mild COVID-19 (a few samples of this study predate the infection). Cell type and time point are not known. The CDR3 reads CASSVGYEQYV. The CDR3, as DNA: TGTGCCAGCAGTGTGGGTTACGAGCAGTACGTC.